This TCR beta chain was sequenced in a study of blood T cell repertoires in COVID-19. Study at large: Collection of acute and convalescent COVID-19 samples took place in the United States, Italy and Spain.

In the study's own analysis: Reference gene primer amplification gave estimated nucleated cell counts. The method was immunoSEQ multiplex PCR; TCRdb's version includes in-frame clones alone and lacks a portion of them. The V and J calls and clone size come from that table; D and trimming were worked out from the DNA. Altogether about 280,000 clones are present, roughly 87% being singletons, with the ten largest covering just under 9.5%. This CDR3 contains 18 residues. The ends lost 4 bases at V and 1 base at J; junction bases unmatched: 15. Germline CDR1 and CDR2: SGDLS and YYNGEE. The specimen sequenced was peripheral blood. The TCR was taken from a man between 18 and 35 years old with active or convalescent COVID-19. This chain links TRBV9 with TRBJ2-3, with 7 bases aligning to TRBD1. The CDR3 sequence is CASSPTRGRLRGTDTQYF. Written as DNA, the CDR3 is TGTGCCAGCAGCCCAACCAGGGGGAGACTGAGGGGCACAGATACGCAGTATTTT.